This note documents a single T cell receptor (beta chain) sequence. The sample is drawn from a study of OX40 agonist ivuxolimab in advanced cancers. Produced via immunoSEQ multiplex PCR; TCRdb's table is partial and in-frame only. The sample contains approximately 70,000 clones, 80% to 95% of which appear only once. Germline-derived CDR1 and CDR2 are MNHEY and SMNVEV (reference sequence). Trimming took 5 bases from V and 6 from J, leaving 8 bases between them. This CDR3 has 12 amino acids. The receptor's source is an adult with an advanced solid tumor such as melanoma, head and neck, liver or kidney cancer. V usage is TRBV27 and J usage is TRBJ1-5, with D possibly TRBD1 on 5 matching bases. Here the sequenced sample was CD4+ or CD8+ T cells sorted from blood, taken in a trial of the OX40 agonist ivuxolimab. The CDR3 coding sequence is TGTGCCAGCAGTACGACAGCTCAGCCCCAGCATTTT. Translation gives CASSTTAQPQHF.